The next 30 T cell receptor beta chains were all read from a single sample in a study of blood T cell repertoires in COVID-19. Clones were read by immunoSEQ multiplex PCR, and TCRdb kept only the in-frame ones, dropping some. In the table there are 300,000 to 350,000 clones, 90% of which are singletons. The sequencing sample was made of PBMCs or T cells enriched from blood (not recorded which). The receptor source for this set is a woman aged 25-40 years who had been exposed to COVID-19.

The chain couples TRBV19 to TRBJ1-6, with 7 bases identical to TRBD1. The CDR3 contains 16 residues. V lost 5 bases to trimming and J lost 6 bases; unmatched junction nucleotides: 10. Germline CDR1 LNHDA, CDR2 SQIVND (reference sequence). CDR3 sequence reads: CASSASGTVANSPLHF. CDR3 bases: TGTGCCAGTAGTGCGTCCGGGACAGTAGCTAATTCACCCCTCCACTTT.

This chain joins TRBV5-1 and TRBJ1-2; 7 bases line up with TRBD1. The ends lost 4 bases at V and 0 bases at J; junction bases unmatched: 6. CDR1 and CDR2 (germline): SGHRS, YFSETQ. CDR3 length: 15 amino acids. CDR3 coding DNA: TGCGCCAGCAGCCGTAGACAGGGCTCTAACTATGGCTACACCTTC. Translated, it gives CASSRRQGSNYGYTF.

V is TRBV7-9 and J is TRBJ1-6; 7 bases are a match to TRBD1. This CDR3 contains 15 residues. Trimming removed 6 bases from V and 0 bases from J; junction bases left unmatched: 2. CDR1 and CDR2 from the germline V gene are SEHNR and FQNEAQ (reference sequence). The CDR3 here is CASRPGGSYNSPLHF. The CDR3 region has the DNA TGTGCCAGCAGACCAGGGGGCTCCTATAATTCACCCCTCCACTTT.

This chain uses TRBV9 with TRBJ2-1, with 7 nucleotides matching TRBD2. With V trimmed by 5 bases and J by 5 bases, 7 bases remained unmatched. This CDR3 comprises 14 residues. CDR1 is SGDLS, CDR2 YYNGEE, per germline. The CDR3 DNA follows: TGTGCCAGCAGTTATGGACGGGGGGACAATGAGCAGTTCTTC. It is translated as CASSYGRGDNEQFF.

This clone was seen once. The V call is TRBV21-1, the J call TRBJ1-1. TRBV21-1 is a listed pseudogene. The CDR3 is 12 residues long. The DNA of the CDR3 is TGTGCCACCCCGTCGGTGAACACTGAAGCTTTCTTT. Its protein product is CATPSVNTEAFF.

The rearrangement links TRBV5-1 to TRBJ1-2, with 10 bases aligning to TRBD1. This CDR3 is built from 15 residues. Trimming cost V 8 bases and J 4 bases; bases outside gene matches: 11. Germline CDR1 reads SGHRS; CDR2 reads YFSETQ. This CDR3 reads CASMDRGGSSYGYTF. DNA of the CDR3: TGCGCCAGTATGGACAGGGGGGGATCCAGCTATGGCTACACCTTC.

V and J are TRBV2 and TRBJ1-2; D is perhaps TRBD1 (5 bases). CDR3 length: 14 amino acids. With 6 bases removed from V and 0 bases from J, the gap between germline ends came to 11 bases. Germline V gives CDR1 SNHLY, CDR2 FYNNEI. This chain's CDR3 is CASSLTDTNYGYTF. CDR3 DNA sequence: TGTGCCAGCAGCTTGACAGATACTAACTATGGCTACACCTTC.

The chain carries TRBV19 and TRBJ1-2; 8 bases match TRBD1. Germline trimming cut 5 bases from V and 8 bases from J; bases unmatched to any gene: 7. Looked up from germline, CDR1 is LNHDA and CDR2 is SQIVND (reference sequence). The CDR3 has 13 residues. This CDR3 reads CASSAQGAWGYTF. The CDR3 coding sequence is TGTGCCAGTAGTGCCCAGGGGGCTTGGGGCTACACCTTC.

The CDR3: CASRLPSPGQGFCPYEQYF. The CDR3 coding sequence is TGTGCCAGCAGGCTCCCTTCCCCGGGACAGGGGTTTTGCCCCTACGAGCAGTACTTC. V and J are TRBV3-1 (or the pseudogene TRBV3-2) and TRBJ2-7, with 10 bases aligning to TRBD1. This CDR3 comprises 19 residues. Losses at the gene ends were 6 bases for V and 2 bases for J; bases not matched to a gene: 19. Germline V gene lookup returns CDR1 LGHDT and CDR2 YNNKEL (reference sequence).

The gene calls are TRBV24-1 and TRBJ1-1; 7 bases fit TRBD1. The length of the CDR3 is 13 residues. Trimming took 7 bases from V and 5 from J; bases not matched to a gene: 6. In germline, CDR1 is KGHDR, CDR2 SFDVKD. The CDR3 sequence is CATRDRVGTEAFF. The DNA of the CDR3 is TGTGCCACCAGAGACAGGGTTGGGACTGAAGCTTTCTTT.

The V call is TRBV18, the J call TRBJ2-6; 7 nucleotides align to TRBD1. The V segment lost 3 bases and the J segment 2 bases; nucleotides outside the gene matches: 4. Germline V gene data show CDR1 as KGHSH and CDR2 as LQKENI. The CDR3 consists of 16 residues. Here the CDR3 DNA reads TGTGCCAGCTCACCGACAGGGTGGGCTGGGGCCAACGTCCTGACTTTC. This gives the protein CASSPTGWAGANVLTF.

This rearrangement joins TRBV3-1 (or the pseudogene TRBV3-2) to TRBJ2-3, with 13 bases matching TRBD2. Trimming cost V 4 bases and J 4 bases; bases outside gene matches: 5. CDR1 and CDR2 from the germline V gene are LGHDT and YNNKEL (reference sequence). This CDR3 has 16 amino acids. The CDR3 coding sequence is TGTGCCAGCAGCCCCCAACTAGCGGGGGGGCCAGATACGCAGTATTTT. Amino acids: CASSPQLAGGPDTQYF.

The CDR3 bases are TGTGCCAGCAGTGATGAGGGTAAAAGACAGCCCCAGCATTTT. This translates into CASSDEGKRQPQHF. The V and J genes are TRBV2 and TRBJ1-5; D not resolved. This CDR3 is 14 amino acids long. Germline loops: CDR1 SNHLY, CDR2 FYNNEI. The V end lost 3 bases, the J end lost 7 bases, and 13 bases lay between the germline ends.

This clone was counted once. This chain's CDR3 is CASSPRDRSSYEQYF. DNA for the CDR3: TGTGCCAGCAGCCCTCGGGACAGAAGCTCCTACGAGCAGTACTTC. The chain combines TRBV3-1 (or the pseudogene TRBV3-2) with TRBJ2-7; 7 bases line up with TRBD1. CDR3 size: 15 residues. Germline V gene data show CDR1 as LGHDT and CDR2 as YNNKEL (reference sequence). J was trimmed by 0 bases and V by 4 bases; bases with no gene match: 6.

This clone was picked up a small number of times. The chain has TRBV6-6 and TRBJ2-3; 13 bases agree with TRBD2. With 5 bases clipped from V and 2 bases from J, the junction kept 7 bases outside the gene matches. Germline values: CDR1 MNHNY, CDR2 SVGAGI (reference sequence). The CDR3 has 17 amino acids. The CDR3 loop reads CASSPRGLAGLTDTQYF. Here the CDR3 DNA reads TGTGCCAGCAGTCCCCGGGGACTAGCGGGGCTCACAGATACGCAGTATTTT.

This chain links TRBV6-5 with TRBJ2-4; D gene unclear. The CDR3 sequence is 13 residues long. Trimming stripped 6 bases from V and 6 bases from J, with 12 bases between. Germline values: CDR1 MNHEY, CDR2 SVGAGI. CDR3 sequence: CASSWALTNIQYF. In DNA, the CDR3 is TGTGCCAGCAGCTGGGCCCTAACAAACATTCAGTACTTC.

The V and J genes are TRBV7-6 and TRBJ2-1; no reliable D call. Germline lookup yields CDR1 SGHVS and CDR2 FNYEAQ. Trimming removed 2 bases from V and 5 bases from J, with 10 bases in between. The CDR3 is made up of 14 amino acids. CDR3 protein: CASSLTTRDNEQFF. The DNA for the CDR3 is TGTGCCAGCAGCTTAACTACCCGGGACAATGAGCAGTTCTTC.

The chain has TRBV3-1 (or the pseudogene TRBV3-2) and TRBJ2-2, with TRBD2 identical over 7 bases. Germline V CDR1 and CDR2: LGHDT, YNNKEL (reference sequence). With 10 bases clipped from V and 1 base from J, the junction kept 6 bases outside the gene matches. The CDR3 contains 14 residues. In DNA, the CDR3 is TGTGCCATCCGGGAGGCCGGGAACACCGGGGAGCTGTTTTTT. It yields the protein CAIREAGNTGELFF.

The chain combines TRBV19 with TRBJ1-1; possible D gene TRBD1, 5 bases. Germline CDR1 LNHDA, CDR2 SQIVND (reference sequence). Trimming removed 1 base at V and 4 bases at J, with 10 bases between. This CDR3 region has 14 residues. CDR3 protein: CASSIGGYGTEAFF. The CDR3 DNA is TGTGCCAGTAGTATAGGGGGCTATGGCACTGAAGCTTTCTTT.

This sequence joins TRBV3-1 (or the pseudogene TRBV3-2) and TRBJ2-3; 10 bases match TRBD2. The germline V gene encodes CDR1 LGHDT and CDR2 YNNKEL (reference sequence). CDR3 length: 16 residues. With 9 bases clipped from V and 4 bases from J, the junction kept 13 bases outside the gene matches. The DNA for the CDR3 is TGTGCCAGTCACTCCTTTAGCGGGGGGTCCGCAGATACGCAGTATTTT. The encoded protein is CASHSFSGGSADTQYF.

This chain joins TRBV9 and TRBJ2-3; 13 nucleotides line up with TRBD2. Trimming at V came to 0 bases and at J to 4 bases, leaving 2 bases not matched to a gene. CDR3 size: 16 residues. Germline values: CDR1 SGDLS, CDR2 YYNGEE. CDR3 residues: CASSVAGLAGADTQYF. The CDR3 DNA reads TGTGCCAGCAGCGTAGCAGGACTAGCGGGGGCAGATACGCAGTATTTT.

This chain connects TRBV4-2 to TRBJ1-5, with D unresolved. V lost 1 base, J lost 0 bases, and 16 bases lay in between. The germline gives CDR1 LGHNA, CDR2 YNFKEQ. This CDR3 region has 18 residues. The CDR3, as DNA: TGTGCCAGCAGCCAAGGTCTGGCGGAACCTTATAGCAATCAGCCCCAGCATTTT. Protein product: CASSQGLAEPYSNQPQHF.

The chain has TRBV18 and TRBJ2-7; D is ambiguous. Germline V lookup: CDR1 KGHSH, CDR2 LQKENI. The CDR3 covers 14 residues. Trimming took 1 base from V and 3 from J, leaving 10 bases between them. The CDR3 DNA reads TGTGCCAGCTCACCACAGGAGACGATCTACGAGCAGTACTTC. It translates to CASSPQETIYEQYF. Supplemented by reference TRBV18 and TRBJ2-7, the full variable domain reads NAGVMQNPRHLVRRRGQEARLRCSPMKGHSHVYWYRQLPEEGLKFMVYLQKENIIDESGMPKERFSAEFPKEGPSILRIQQVVRGDSAAYFCASSPQETIYEQYFGPGTRLTVT.

V is TRBV10-3 and J is TRBJ1-4; perhaps TRBD1 as D (5 bases). Trimming pared 10 bases from V and 6 bases from J, leaving 9 bases between. Germline CDR1 is ENHRY and CDR2 is SYGVKD. CDR3 size: 11 residues. The CDR3 coding sequence is TGTGCCACCCGGACATATGAAAAACTGTTTTTT. It encodes CATRTYEKLFF.

The chain carries TRBV12-5 and TRBJ1-5, with D tentatively TRBD1 (6 bases). V shed 1 base and J shed 2 bases, with 9 bases lying between them. The CDR3 contains 15 residues. Germline CDR1 LGHNT, CDR2 FRNRAP. The CDR3: CASGLGRGGNQPQHF. In nucleotides, the CDR3 is TGTGCTAGTGGTTTGGGCAGGGGTGGCAATCAGCCCCAGCATTTT.

The CDR3 DNA follows: TGCAGCGTTAAGGGACAGGGGGCGTTCGAGCAGTACTTC. It is translated as CSVKGQGAFEQYF. V usage is TRBV29-1 and J usage is TRBJ2-7, with 12 bases fitting TRBD1. CDR3 size: 13 residues. Germline loops: CDR1 SQVTM, CDR2 ANQGSEA. The trim removed 5 bases at V and 6 bases at J, leaving 5 bases unmatched.

The V and J genes are TRBV24-1 and TRBJ1-1; D perhaps matches TRBD1 (6 bases). The V gene lost 8 bases and the J gene lost 4 bases, with 25 bases spanning the gap. This CDR3 spans 17 amino acids. Germline CDR1 KGHDR, CDR2 SFDVKD. For the CDR3, the DNA is TGTGCCACCAACGCGGGAGGGGGGCCGCCCTTTGGCACTGAAGCTTTCTTT. Its protein is CATNAGGGPPFGTEAFF.

The chain recombines TRBV20-1 with TRBJ2-5, with D perhaps matching TRBD2 (5 bases). CDR3 length equals 11 residues. The V gene lost 0 bases and the J gene lost 7 bases, with 6 bases spanning the gap. Germline V gene sequence: CDR1 DFQATT, CDR2 SNEGSKA (reference sequence). CDR3 bases: TGCAGTGCTAGAGATCGGGGGACCCAGTACTTC. As protein: CSARDRGTQYF.

The chain uses TRBV3-1 (or the pseudogene TRBV3-2) and TRBJ2-7; a possible D gene is TRBD2 (6 bases). Germline CDR1 LGHDT, CDR2 YNNKEL (reference sequence). Trimming stripped 1 base from V and 1 base from J, with 11 bases between. The CDR3 extends over 15 amino acids. CDR3 sequence: CASSQAGTQSYEQYF. The CDR3 DNA follows: TGTGCCAGCAGCCAAGCCGGGACTCAGTCCTACGAGCAGTACTTC.

The chain links TRBV6-6 to TRBJ2-7; D gene ambiguous. V gave up 5 bases and J gave up 0 bases, with 8 bases separating them. The CDR3 is 13 amino acids. Germline loops: CDR1 MNHNY, CDR2 SVGAGI (reference sequence). CDR3: CASSRTGSYEQYF. The CDR3 DNA sequence: TGTGCCAGCAGTCGGACGGGCTCCTACGAGCAGTACTTC.